This T cell receptor (beta chain) was sequenced in a study of cytomegalovirus exposure and HLA in healthy donors (dated by TCRdb to about 2017). With regard to the full study: An earlier analysis of 587 of the donors reported about 260 Gb of sequence data and 117 million unique TCR beta sequences obtained from about 200 million T cells. Approximately 310 gigabases of sequencing data and around 87 million unique TCR sequences were included in an early release covering about 700 HLA-typed donors. Of the roughly 400 genotyped donors, around 81% fell in the genetic ancestry cluster associated with self-reported Caucasian donors. The study was designed to test whether signatures of past pathogen exposure could be identified by cataloging public T cell receptors. The study used immunosequencing to profile the T cell repertoires of under 700 subjects and linked those repertoires to cytomegalovirus serostatus. In addition to the first cohort of 500 to 850 subjects, a separate validation cohort of over 90 different subjects was used. To predict cytomegalovirus infection status, the study combined high-throughput TCR immunosequencing, statistical association of individual TCRs with disease status, and machine learning. A later analysis re-examined previously published TCR beta repertoires from just over 650 donors and added high-resolution HLA genotyping to investigate patterns of TCR occurrence. Rather than drawing on any new phenotypic data, the later analysis identified candidate immune exposures from TCR beta sequences and the way those sequences occurred across donors. An earlier analysis of approximately 500 of the donors applied high-throughput TCR beta sequencing to assess whether each TCR beta V gene segment acted as functional or pseudogenic. Alongside the repertoire data, information on donor age, sex, ethnicity and CMV serostatus was compiled. Genome-wide SNP genotypes for about 65% of the roughly 670 donors were used in a later genetic analysis, which treated that subset as a discovery cohort. All discovery cohort repertoires had been generated using a single sequencing platform. Class I and class II HLA loci were covered by the typing at four-digit resolution. Typing coverage varied by locus: roughly 629-630 donors for A, B, C, DRB1 and DQB1; more than 500 for DQA1; nearly 610 for DPA1; around 490 for DPB1. Because of strong linkage in the cohort, roughly 5 DR-DQ haplotypes were treated as single units for association and clustering. Among 398 genotyped donors of the cohort, an average of about 240,000 unique TCR beta nucleotide sequences was sequenced per donor, of which about 19% were non-productive. Broad study findings and their caveats: An association between a missense DCLRE1C variant and V-gene and J-gene trimming of TCR beta chains was found in a later genetic analysis and replicated in an independent cohort. Roughly uniform sequencing depth across donors was assumed in presence/absence analyses, although this assumption may not hold. The classifier was reported to diagnose cytomegalovirus status with high specificity and sensitivity in both the original cohort and the validation cohort. Because the 87-base-pair reads could not distinguish some IMGT-functional V segments, including TRBV6-2 and TRBV6-3, those segments were excluded. A later analysis found that TCR association rates varied across HLA loci, with DRB1 alleles showing the most associated TCRs and HLA-C alleles the fewest. Broadly in line with IMGT annotations, most TCR beta V segments showed up in productive rearrangements about 87% or about 30% of the time in an earlier analysis of approximately 640 of the donors. In a later analysis, several top co-occurrence clusters were reported to appear linked to parvovirus B19, influenza, CMV and Epstein-Barr virus. Because some donors lacked HLA typing at each locus, the association tests relied only on the typed subset. The authors suggested that the approach could potentially be generalized to other disease states and immunological phenotypes. Fewer than 20 rarely observed V segments, including chromosome 9 orphons, were excluded from the earlier analysis of approximately 600 of the donors because counts were too low. Specific HLA alleles were associated with over 15,000 TCR beta sequences at a false discovery rate of 0.05 in a later analysis. A further reported finding was that TCR beta sequences accurately predicted the HLA-A and HLA-B alleles for most subjects in the first cohort. A later analysis found that most CMV-associated TCR beta chains appeared HLA-restricted, with HLA associations seemingly driven largely by CMV exposure. A total of 164 TCR beta chains were listed by the study as associated with cytomegalovirus. When HLA alleles, especially DR and DQ, strongly co-occurred, TCR associations were difficult to assign to individual alleles. Compared with equally common non-associated chains, HLA-associated TCR beta chains in a later analysis were more clonally expanded and had lower generation probabilities. CMV serostatus was the only immune exposure information available for the cohort. Correlated functional status among segregating V segments might be attributable to linkage disequilibrium, but an unknown experimental factor could not be ruled out. The cohort was sequenced for TCR beta chains only, and without alpha or paired-chain data the features that could be detected were limited. A cluster of highly shared sequence variants was judged likely to be a technical artifact of the sequencing pipeline. Across donors, most TCR sequences were observed very rarely, whereas some public TCRs were present in many individuals. A later genetic analysis reported fewer N-insertions in productive TCRs among donors in an Asian-associated ancestry cluster than the approximately 700-donor mean. In vitro tests confirmed that a few of the cytomegalovirus-associated TCR beta chains recognize cytomegalovirus antigens.

As concerns this clone: Its antigen has not been determined. Base qualities are not provided; no much larger clone lies one nucleotide away.

Trimming removed 7 bases from V and 1 base from J; the gene matches leave 9 bases unexplained. The germline V gene gives CDR1 as SNHLY and CDR2 as FYNNEI. The CDR3, cysteine through phenylalanine, is 16 amino acids long. Only the CDR3 part of the read is kept: 48 bases, read in frame from the first base. Library preparation employed the immunoSEQ multiplex PCR assay. A mixture of 60 forward primers for TCR Vbeta segments and 13 reverse primers for TCR Jbeta segments was used in the multiplex PCR. Amplification of the CDR3 region of rearranged TCR beta genes was performed with a multiplex PCR assay on genomic DNA. On the Illumina HiSeq System, the amplified TCR beta libraries were sequenced as 87-base-pair reads. Per the original workflow: A later analysis counted about 76 million unique TCR beta chains across the 650 to 800 repertoires, and 9.5 million to 11 million of these chains were shared by at least two donors. Raw reads were error-corrected and collapsed into unique sequences by a nearest-neighbor algorithm in which closely related sequences were merged to remove PCR and sequencing errors. V, D and J gene segments were assigned by aligning CDR3 sequences to IMGT reference sequences. Each retained sequence needed at least a six-nucleotide match to both a V gene segment and a J gene segment. Rearrangements were classified as productive when the CDR3 lacked stop codons and remained in frame with V and J, and all other rearrangements were classified as non-productive. Following IMGT convention, CDR3 was defined as the stretch from the second conserved V-encoded cysteine up to the conserved J-encoded phenylalanine. The earlier analysis of 500 to 650 of the donors excluded any sequence lacking an unambiguous match to a single V gene segment. In an earlier analysis of approximately 610 of the donors, V segments were called functional above 56.7% productive rearrangements and were called segregating when the between-donor standard deviation exceeded 5%. A statistical classification framework was built for diagnosing cytomegalovirus status from the catalog of TCR beta chain sequences. V and J gene assignment, in a later analysis, came from comparing TCR nucleotide sequences with IMGT/GENE-DB human TR gene sequences. Using the TCRdist pipeline, a later analysis assigned CDR3 sequences along with most-parsimonious VDJ recombination scenarios. In a later analysis, each TCR beta chain was defined by its CDR3 amino acid sequence together with its V-gene family, and reads without a unique V-gene family were excluded. To address suspected cross-contamination and a sequencing artifact, a later analysis removed over 500 highly shared, low-generation-probability nucleotide sequences. In a later analysis, a clonal expansion index for each public chain was calculated from normalized within-repertoire ranks of inferred template counts. Generation probabilities in a later analysis came from a VDJ recombination model fitted to out-of-frame rearrangements, and those results were checked against IGoR. A later analysis scored TCR-TCR, TCR-HLA and TCR-CMV co-occurrence with hypergeometric tests, applying a repertoire-size bias correction to TCR pairs. A later analysis estimated false discovery rates by permuting HLA or CMV assignments 20 times. In a later analysis, co-occurring TCRs were grouped using DBSCAN, with TCRdist sequence similarity added in when clustering inside HLA-allele-positive subsets. For co-occurrence clustering, repertoires with fewer than 30,000 or more than 120,000 public chains were excluded, along with roughly five repertoires with anomalous nucleotide sharing. Imported from immuneACCESS, the table was reduced by TCRdb to in-frame sequences with V and J called. These copies leave out some clones; in studies compared against another copy, an unresolved V gene accounts for under half, and the cause of the remainder is not known. The DNA was the basis for D and trimming; V, J and clone size are from that table. The sample yields around 160,000 clones; approximately 80% were counted once. Of the sample, around 7% falls within the top ten clones.

In total, roughly 670 healthy bone marrow donors made up the cohort. All cohort members were sampled while nominally healthy, although unrecorded immune exposures were likely present. The donor was CMV seropositive and belonged to the group of 250 to 300 seropositive cohort members. A peripheral blood sample was provided by each donor, and peripheral blood mononuclear cells were used for TCR beta sequencing. The Qiagen DNeasy Blood Extraction Kit was used to extract genomic DNA from the blood cell samples. This sequence was found in a male donor in good health and CMV-seropositive. Sample: PBMCs. The chain employs TRBV2 and TRBJ1-2; 10 central nucleotides agree with TRBD1. The CDR3 reads CASNRQGALINYGYTF. The DNA sequence follows: TGTGCCAGCAATAGACAGGGGGCCTTGATTAACTATGGCTACACCTTC. Joined to the reference TRBV2 and TRBJ1-2 proteins, this CDR3 gives the full variable domain: EPEVTQTPSHQVTQMGQEVILRCVPISNHLYFYWYRQILGQKVEFLVSFYNNEISEKSEIFDDQFSVERPDGSNFTLKIRSTKLEDSAMYFCASNRQGALINYGYTFGSGTRLTVV.